The 26 T cell receptor beta chains in this list originate from one sample, sequenced in a study of shared T cell receptors in the human thymus. Data came from immunoSEQ multiplex PCR; TCRdb stores just in-frame clones and leaves some out. The sample carries more than 300,000 clones, 85% to 95% recorded once. Sequenced: thymocytes. These TCRs come from a human donor.

As for this clone: Sequence at one end of the junction differs from germline and may be a read error. The J gene is TRBJ1-2, the V gene TRBV5-8; unclear D gene. The CDR3 covers 9 residues. Germline V CDR1 and CDR2: SGHTS, YDEGEE. The chain's CDR3 is CASSLEDGF. The CDR3 DNA follows: TGTGCCAGCAGCTTGGAAGACGGGTTC.

The rearrangement links TRBV19 to TRBJ2-3; D is possibly TRBD2 (6 bases). CDR1 LNHDA and CDR2 SQIVND come from the germline V gene (reference sequence). V was shortened by 5 bases and J by 4 bases, with 13 bases between the two germline ends. This CDR3 region has 14 residues. The CDR3 coding sequence is TGTGCCAGTAGTGCGGGGTACGCTGCAGATACGCAGTATTTT. This gives the protein CASSAGYAADTQYF.

This sequence joins TRBV7-8 and TRBJ2-1, with 15 bases matching TRBD2. V was pared by 0 bases and J by 3 bases, with 6 bases of the junction left unmatched. Germline lookup yields CDR1 SGHVS and CDR2 FQNEAQ. The CDR3 has 19 amino acids. CDR3 in amino acids: CASSLAGLAGGGIYNEQFF. The CDR3 bases are TGTGCCAGCAGCTTAGCGGGACTAGCGGGAGGCGGGATCTACAATGAGCAGTTCTTC.

The chain has TRBV6-1 and TRBJ1-2; D gene unclear. This CDR3 spans 15 amino acids. Germline CDR1 is MNHNS and CDR2 is SASEGT. V was pared by 4 bases and J by 4 bases, with 16 bases between. The CDR3 bases are TGTGCCAGCAGTGTACAAAAGGGAGGCCCCTATGGCTACACCTTC. Encoded protein: CASSVQKGGPYGYTF.

V and J are TRBV28 and TRBJ2-1, with D tentatively TRBD1 or TRBD2 (5 bases each). Germline CDR1 is MDHEN and CDR2 is SYDVKM. The CDR3 has 14 residues. Trimming took off 5 bases at V and 7 bases at J, with 15 bases between the two ends. The CDR3 spells CASSPGPPRNEQFF. For the CDR3, the DNA is TGTGCCAGCAGTCCGGGACCCCCGCGGAATGAGCAGTTCTTC.

This clone came up once. The V and J genes are TRBV5-5 and TRBJ2-7, with D tentatively TRBD1 (5 bases). The CDR3 contains 16 residues. From germline, CDR1 is SGHKS and CDR2 YYEKEE (reference sequence). Deletions cut 3 bases from V and 2 bases from J, with 18 bases between. The chain's CDR3 is CASSSQTTVVTYEQYF. The CDR3 DNA follows: TGTGCCAGCAGCTCACAGACGACAGTTGTAACCTACGAGCAGTACTTC. Based on the CDR3 plus reference TRBV5-5 and TRBJ2-7, the full variable domain is DAGVTQSPTHLIKTRGQQVTLRCSPISGHKSVSWYQQVLGQGPQFIFQYYEKEERGRGNFPDRFSARQFPNYSSELNVNALLLGDSALYLCASSSQTTVVTYEQYFGPGTRLTVT.

The rearrangement joins TRBV5-1 to TRBJ2-2; tentatively, D is TRBD2 (5 bases). The ends were cut back, 1 base at V and 4 bases at J, with 14 bases in the middle. The CDR3 covers 16 residues. Germline loops: CDR1 SGHRS, CDR2 YFSETQ. The CDR3 DNA sequence: TGCGCCAGCAGCTTGTGCCCCAACGGGGTCACCGGGGAGCTGTTTTTT. It translates to CASSLCPNGVTGELFF.

The rearrangement uses TRBV5-1 and TRBJ1-4; tentative D call: TRBD1 (5 bases). Per germline, CDR1 SGHRS and CDR2 YFSETQ. V was trimmed by 3 bases and J by 8 bases, leaving 14 bases between them. The length of the CDR3 is 14 residues. CDR3 in amino acids: CASSSDGGDEKLFF. CDR3 coding DNA: TGCGCCAGCAGCTCGGACGGCGGGGACGAAAAACTGTTTTTT.

The chain joins TRBV15 to TRBJ2-7, with 7 bases fitting TRBD2. Germline values: CDR1 LNHNV, CDR2 YYDKDF (reference sequence). CDR3 length equals 19 residues. Trimming cost V 0 bases and J 1 base; bases outside gene matches: 15. The CDR3 region has the DNA TGTGCCACCAGCAGAGATTCTCGGCTAGCGGATCCAAATTCCTACGAGCAGTACTTC. Protein: CATSRDSRLADPNSYEQYF.

The V gene is TRBV28, the J gene TRBJ2-3; possibly TRBD1 for D (7 bases). CDR3 length: 19 residues. V was clipped by 3 bases and J by 1 base, with 23 bases between them. Germline-derived CDR1 and CDR2 are MDHEN and SYDVKM. DNA of the CDR3: TGTGCCAGCAGTTTCCACCGGGACAGCGGGCGGGGACGCACAGATACGCAGTATTTT. Protein product: CASSFHRDSGRGRTDTQYF.

The chain couples TRBV29-1 to TRBJ1-4; maybe TRBD1 (6 bases). Trimming cost V 4 bases and J 4 bases, with 10 bases left between them. The germline gives CDR1 SQVTM, CDR2 ANQGSEA. The length of the CDR3 is 13 residues. The CDR3 is CSVGGQNNEKLFF. The CDR3 DNA follows: TGCAGCGTTGGAGGACAGAATAATGAAAAACTGTTTTTT.

This chain links TRBV11-2 with TRBJ2-7, with D maybe TRBD2 (6 bases). The CDR3 is made up of 15 amino acids. The germline V gene has CDR1 SGHAT and CDR2 FQNNGV. V lost 5 bases to trimming and J lost 5 bases, with 19 bases between them. This chain's CDR3 is CASSPQRVAAHEQYF. The CDR3 DNA is TGTGCCAGCAGCCCCCAAAGAGTAGCGGCCCACGAGCAGTACTTC.

This chain uses TRBV19 with TRBJ2-7; 12 bases align to TRBD1. Germline CDR1 LNHDA, CDR2 SQIVND (reference sequence). The trim removed 5 bases at V and 6 bases at J, leaving 8 bases unmatched. The CDR3 sequence is 15 residues long. The CDR3 reads CASSGPGQGAVEQYF. The DNA for the CDR3 is TGTGCCAGTAGTGGGCCGGGACAGGGGGCTGTCGAGCAGTACTTC.

The chain combines TRBV27 with TRBJ2-5, with 9 nucleotides matching TRBD1. The closer fit of TRBJ2-7 to the DNA end suggests the J call may be wrong. The germline CDR1 and CDR2 sequences are MNHEY and SMNVEV (reference sequence). The CDR3 sequence is 15 residues long. In DNA form, the CDR3 reads TGTGCCAGCAGTTTAAGGGACAGGGACTCCTACGAGCAGTACTTC. Its protein is CASSLRDRDSYEQYF.

The CDR3, as DNA: TGTGCCAGCAGTGAGCCCGAAGCCCAGGGGGCTGACTACGAGCAGTACTTC. It encodes CASSEPEAQGADYEQYF. V gene TRBV25-1 combines with J gene TRBJ2-7, with 8 bases that match TRBD1. CDR1 and CDR2 (germline): MGHDK, SYGVNS. The junction had 13 bases not matched to a gene; V was cut back by 3 bases and J by 3 bases. This CDR3 region has 17 residues.

The chain joins TRBV10-3 to TRBJ1-3; D is undetermined. Trimming cost V 2 bases and J 0 bases, with 11 bases left between them. This CDR3 comprises 16 residues. CDR1 and CDR2 from the germline V gene are ENHRY and SYGVKD. CDR3: CAISEPAASSGNTIYF. The CDR3 DNA reads TGTGCCATCAGTGAGCCGGCAGCGAGCTCTGGAAACACCATATATTTT.

V and J are TRBV18 and TRBJ1-4; D unclear. This CDR3 region has 16 residues. The V end lost 0 bases, the J end lost 4 bases, and 12 bases lay between the germline ends. Germline values: CDR1 KGHSH, CDR2 LQKENI. CDR3 in DNA: TGTGCCAGCTCACCACCGGGAACCGTCCGTAATGAAAAACTGTTTTTT. This translates into CASSPPGTVRNEKLFF.

The CDR3 nucleotides are TGTGCCAGCAGTTTATCGACGAACACTGAAGCTTTCTTT. Amino acids: CASSLSTNTEAFF. This chain connects TRBV27 to TRBJ1-1, with D unresolved. Germline V CDR1 and CDR2: MNHEY, SMNVEV (reference sequence). V lost 0 bases, J lost 1 base, and 3 bases lay in between. This CDR3 has 13 residues.

To note about this clone: Other DNA sequences within the sample encode an identical CDR3. The CDR3, as DNA: TGTGCCAGCAGTGACTCGGGACGCAGCACAGATACGCAGTATTTT. This translates into CASSDSGRSTDTQYF. The chain links TRBV6-4 to TRBJ2-3, with D possibly being TRBD1 or TRBD2 (5 bases each). CDR3 size: 15 residues. Germline V CDR1 and CDR2: MRHNA, SNTAGT. V dropped 0 bases and J dropped 0 bases, with 7 bases sitting between them.

This clone was seen a single time. The rearrangement joins TRBV7-2 to TRBJ2-3; D is undetermined. The germline V gene has CDR1 SGHTA and CDR2 FQGNSA. The V gene lost 1 base and the J gene lost 2 bases, with 16 bases spanning the gap. This CDR3 has 17 amino acids. As DNA, the CDR3 is TGTGCCAGCAGCTTAGTGGAGCTGGAGTGGGTCACAGATACGCAGTATTTT. Translated: CASSLVELEWVTDTQYF. Looking up the rest from reference TRBV7-2 and TRBJ2-3 gives the full variable domain: GAGVSQSPSNKVTEKGKDVELRCDPISGHTALYWYRQSLGQGLEFLIYFQGNSAPDKSGLPSDRFSAERTGGSVSTLTIQRTQQEDSAVYLCASSLVELEWVTDTQYFGPGTRLTVL.

The gene calls are TRBV6-6 and TRBJ1-4, with 7 bases fitting TRBD1. This CDR3 region has 16 residues. The germline gives CDR1 MNHNY, CDR2 SVGAGI (reference sequence). V was clipped by 1 base and J by 3 bases; unmatched bases: 5. In nucleotides, the CDR3 is TGTGCCAGCAGTTACTACAGGGGCTACCCTAATGAAAAACTGTTTTTT. This gives the protein CASSYYRGYPNEKLFF.

This clone was seen a handful of times. V and J are TRBV27 and TRBJ2-7; the D gene is possibly TRBD2 (5 bases). Trimming removed 4 bases from V and 3 bases from J, with 22 bases in between. There are 17 residues in the CDR3. Germline CDR1 is MNHEY and CDR2 is SMNVEV (reference sequence). CDR3 loop: CASSSKGGADRSYEQYF. In DNA form, the CDR3 reads TGTGCCAGCAGTTCCAAAGGAGGAGCGGACCGTAGCTACGAGCAGTACTTC.

The chain links TRBV7-2 to TRBJ2-3; TRBD2 aligns across 14 bases. The germline V gene encodes CDR1 SGHTA and CDR2 FQGNSA. The V segment lost 3 bases and the J segment 3 bases; nucleotides outside the gene matches: 11. This CDR3 is built from 19 residues. CDR3 DNA: TGTGCCAGCAGCTTCAGCGGGGGACTAGCGGGAGTGGGGACAGATACGCAGTATTTT. The encoded protein is CASSFSGGLAGVGTDTQYF.

The chain links TRBV7-2 to TRBJ2-1, with TRBD2 matching 11 bases. Germline V lookup: CDR1 SGHTA, CDR2 FQGNSA. V trimming: 4 bases; J trimming: 15 bases; junction bases outside the gene matches: 5. CDR3 length equals 12 residues. Here the CDR3 DNA reads TGTGCCAGCAGCTCCGCTAGCGGGAGGTTGTTCTTC. This sequence encodes CASSSASGRLFF.

The V call is TRBV5-5, the J call TRBJ2-1; 9 bases are shared with TRBD2. The germline CDR1 and CDR2 sequences are SGHKS and YYEKEE (reference sequence). CDR3 length: 13 amino acids. With 5 bases clipped from V and 6 bases from J, the junction kept 3 bases outside the gene matches. DNA of the CDR3: TGTGCCAGCAGTAGCGGGAGAGGCAATGAGCAGTTCTTC. Translating it yields CASSSGRGNEQFF.

The chain combines TRBV30 with TRBJ1-3; D is unclear. The germline CDR1 and CDR2 sequences are GTSNPN and SVGIG (reference sequence). The CDR3 consists of 12 residues. V was clipped by 4 bases and J by 0 bases, with 4 bases between them. In nucleotides, the CDR3 is TGTGCCTGGATGGGCTCTGGAAACACCATATATTTT. Protein: CAWMGSGNTIYF.